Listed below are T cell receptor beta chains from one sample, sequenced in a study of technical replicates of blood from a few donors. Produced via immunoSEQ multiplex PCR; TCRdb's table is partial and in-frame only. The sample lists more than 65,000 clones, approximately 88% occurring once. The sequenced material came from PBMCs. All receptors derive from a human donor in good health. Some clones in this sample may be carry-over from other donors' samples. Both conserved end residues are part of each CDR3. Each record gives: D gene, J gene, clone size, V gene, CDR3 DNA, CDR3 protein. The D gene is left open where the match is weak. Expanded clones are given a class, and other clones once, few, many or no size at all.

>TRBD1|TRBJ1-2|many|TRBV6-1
TGTGCCAGCAGTGAACTAGGGACAGGGACAAGTGGCTACACCTTC
CASSELGTGTSGYTF
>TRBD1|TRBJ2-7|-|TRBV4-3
TGCGCCAGCAGCCAGACCGACAGGGTCTACGAGCAGTACTTC
CASSQTDRVYEQYF
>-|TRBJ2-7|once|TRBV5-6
TGTGCCAGCAGCTGGGGCCTAAGCCCGGACTCCTACGAGCAGTACTTC
CASSWGLSPDSYEQYF
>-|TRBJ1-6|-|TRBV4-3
TGCGCCAGCAGCCAAGATCTGGGGCAGGGAGGTTCACCCCTCCACTTT
CASSQDLGQGGSPLHF
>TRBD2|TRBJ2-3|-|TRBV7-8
TGTGCCAGCAGCCCAATGTCGAGACTAGCGTTGGCAGATACGCAGTATTTT
CASSPMSRLALADTQYF
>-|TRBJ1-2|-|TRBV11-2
TGTGCCAGCAGCTCCGGTCGGGGACATGACTATGGCTACACCTTC
CASSSGRGHDYGYTF
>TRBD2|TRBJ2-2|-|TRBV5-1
TGCGCCAGCAGATCACTAGCGACTAACACCGGGGAGCTGTTTTTT
CASRSLATNTGELFF
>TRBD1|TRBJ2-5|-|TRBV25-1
TGTGCCAGCAGTGAGGGAGACAGGGGGACAGAGACCCAGTACTTC
CASSEGDRGTETQYF
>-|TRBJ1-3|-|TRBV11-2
TGTGCCAGCAGCTATTCGGTCAGGGACTCTGGAAACACCATATATTTT
CASSYSVRDSGNTIYF
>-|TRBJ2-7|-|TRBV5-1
TGCGCCAGCAGCTTGGTTGCACACAGCTCCTACGAGCAGTACTTC
CASSLVAHSSYEQYF
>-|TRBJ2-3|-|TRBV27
TGTGCCAGCAGTTCCCGAACCGTGACAGGGAGGACAGATACGCAGTATTTT
CASSSRTVTGRTDTQYF
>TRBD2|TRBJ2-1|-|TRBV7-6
TGTGCCAGCAGCTTCTCGGGGGGCTCCTACAATGAGCAGTTCTTC
CASSFSGGSYNEQFF
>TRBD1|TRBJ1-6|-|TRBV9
TGTGCCCGAAAGGGGGACAGGGGGCGAATACCCCTCCACTTT
CARKGDRGRIPLHF
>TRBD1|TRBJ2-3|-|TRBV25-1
TGTGCCAGCAGTGAATCGACAGGGCTATTCACAGATACGCAGTATTTT
CASSESTGLFTDTQYF
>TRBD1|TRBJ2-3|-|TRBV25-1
TGTGCCAGCAGTGAATTTCAGGGGGCTGGTTTAGATACGCAGTATTTT
CASSEFQGAGLDTQYF
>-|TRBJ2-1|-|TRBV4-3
TGCGCCAGCAGCCAATTCAGTCACGGGGGCAATGAGCAGTTCTTC
CASSQFSHGGNEQFF
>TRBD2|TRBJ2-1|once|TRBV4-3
TGCGCCAGCAGCCAAGATGTGGGACTAGCGGGAGGTCGGTCCTACAATGAGCAGTTCTTC
CASSQDVGLAGGRSYNEQFF
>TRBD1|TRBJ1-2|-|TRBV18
TGTGCCAGCTCACACGGGACAGGCCATGGTTCTAACTATGGCTACACCTTC
CASSHGTGHGSNYGYTF
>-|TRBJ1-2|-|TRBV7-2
TGTGCCAGCAGCTTAGGGGGAGAAGGCTATGGCTACACCTTC
CASSLGGEGYGYTF
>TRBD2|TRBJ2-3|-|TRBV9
TGTGCCAGCAGCGCACCGACTAGCCGAGTTTGGGGAGATACGCAGTATTTT
CASSAPTSRVWGDTQYF
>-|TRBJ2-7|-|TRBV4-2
TGTGCCAGCAGCCAAGAATGGGGGCGATCCTACGAGCAGTACTTC
CASSQEWGRSYEQYF
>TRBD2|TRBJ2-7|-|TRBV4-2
TGTGCCAGCAGCCAAGATGTCCCTAGCGGGACAACCTCCTACGAGCAGTACTTC
CASSQDVPSGTTSYEQYF
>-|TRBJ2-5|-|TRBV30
TGTGCCTGGTCGTCCACAGGGCTCAAGGGGACCCAGTACTTC
CAWSSTGLKGTQYF
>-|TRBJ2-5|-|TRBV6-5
TGTGCCAGCAGTTACTCGGGGTTGGGAGGAGAGACCCAGTACTTC
CASSYSGLGGETQYF
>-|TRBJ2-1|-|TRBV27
TGTGCCAGCAGTTTATGGGCAGTATCCTACAATGAGCAGTTCTTC
CASSLWAVSYNEQFF
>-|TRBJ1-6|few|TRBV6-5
TGTGCCAGCAGTTACTCGGGGGGGAATTCACCCCTCCACTTT
CASSYSGGNSPLHF
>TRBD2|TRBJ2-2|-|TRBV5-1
TGCGCCAGCAGCGCACTCACTAGCGGCACCGGGGAGCTGTTTTTT
CASSALTSGTGELFF
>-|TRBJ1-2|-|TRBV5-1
TGCGCCAGCAGCCTGTTGGGAGGAACCGGCTATGGCTACACCTTC
CASSLLGGTGYGYTF